Sequencing of this TCR beta chain was carried out in a study of T cells in tuberculosis. Study details: T cells were selected with CD1B tetramers loaded with glucose monomycolate. Study-level points and caveats: Some low-affinity tetramer-binding T cells may be absent from this sample.

After thawing and overnight rest, PBMC were stained with GMM-loaded CD1B tetramer, viability dye and anti-CD3 for sorting. C32 glucose monomycolate from Rhodococcus equi was loaded onto the CD1B tetramers. Before cryopreservation, the sorted PBMC lost their CD14-expressing monocytes. From each donor, roughly 100,000 tetramer-negative cells were sorted. Using immunoSEQ multiplex PCR, the repertoire was profiled, and TCRdb retains in-frame clones only, with some absent. The sample contains about 88,000 clones, roughly 93% of which appear only once. The trim removed 2 bases at V and 5 bases at J, leaving 12 bases unmatched. The CDR3 spans 17 residues. The germline V gene encodes CDR1 LNHNV and CDR2 YYDKDF (reference sequence).

The sequenced sample was CD1b-GMM tetramer-negative cells sorted from PBMCs. This receptor was obtained from an adult woman with latent tuberculosis. V is TRBV15 and J is TRBJ2-3; 8 bases agree with TRBD2. The CDR3 loop is CATSRYTPGLAGDTQYF. CDR3 sequence (DNA): TGTGCCACCAGCAGATATACTCCGGGGCTAGCGGGAGATACGCAGTATTTT. The whole variable domain, remainder taken from reference TRBV15 and TRBJ2-3, is DAMVIQNPRYQVTQFGKPVTLSCSQTLNHNVMYWYQQKSSQAPKLLFHYYDKDFNNEADTPDNFQSRRPNTSFCFLDIRSPGLGDTAMYLCATSRYTPGLAGDTQYFGPGTRLTVL.